This record concerns one T cell receptor beta chain sequence. A far larger clone is a single base away, which makes a read error likely. The CDR3 contains 15 residues. CDR1 is MNHEY, CDR2 SMNVEV, per germline (reference sequence). TCR beta libraries were built with iRepertoire HTBI primers and Arm-PCR of CDR3 regions. In TCRdb, the multiplex PCR reads were re-called with MiXCR into one record per CDR3 protein. The repertoire holds roughly 420,000 distinct CDR3 sequences, with approximately 15% as singletons. These data come from a study of regulatory T cells in long-lasting Graves disease. The time point is: newly diagnosed GD, antithyroid drugs for less than 3 months. Researchers made the TCR library from RNA that was extracted from PBMCs. This sample also appeared in a second study, on T cells in Graves' hyperthyroidism and ophthalmopathy. That work states: First-round RT-PCR of the TCR CDR3 relied on the HTBI primer set.

The sequencing used peripheral blood mononuclear cells (PBMCs), collected at new diagnosis, from a patient treated with antithyroid drugs. V and J are TRBV27 and TRBJ2-7; 8 bases align to TRBD1. The origin of this receptor is a woman aged 45-60 years with Graves disease. In DNA form, the CDR3 reads TGTGCCGGCAGTCCCTCCGGGACAGGCAACTACGAGCAGTACTTC. Translation gives CAGSPSGTGNYEQYF.